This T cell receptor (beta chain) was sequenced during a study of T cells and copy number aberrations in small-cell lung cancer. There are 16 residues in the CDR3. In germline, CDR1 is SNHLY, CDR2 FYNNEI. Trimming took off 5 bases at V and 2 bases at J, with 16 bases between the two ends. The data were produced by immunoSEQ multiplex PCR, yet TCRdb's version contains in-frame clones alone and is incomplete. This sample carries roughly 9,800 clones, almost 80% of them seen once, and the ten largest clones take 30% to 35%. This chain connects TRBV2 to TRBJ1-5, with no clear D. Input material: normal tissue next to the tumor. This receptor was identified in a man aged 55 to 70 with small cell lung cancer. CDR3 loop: CASSWVGGMGNQPQHF. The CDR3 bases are TGTGCCAGCAGTTGGGTAGGAGGGATGGGCAATCAGCCCCAGCATTTT.